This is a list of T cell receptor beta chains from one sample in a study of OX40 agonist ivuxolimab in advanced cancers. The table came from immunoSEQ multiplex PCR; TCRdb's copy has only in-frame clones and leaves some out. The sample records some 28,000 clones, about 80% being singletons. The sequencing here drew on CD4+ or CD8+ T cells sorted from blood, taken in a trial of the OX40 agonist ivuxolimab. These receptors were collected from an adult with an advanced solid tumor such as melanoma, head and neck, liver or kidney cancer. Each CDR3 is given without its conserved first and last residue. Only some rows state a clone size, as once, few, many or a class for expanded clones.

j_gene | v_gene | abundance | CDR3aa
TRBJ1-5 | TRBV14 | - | ASSLSREQPQH
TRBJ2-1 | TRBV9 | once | ASSVALSVPGNEQF
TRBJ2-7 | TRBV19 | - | ASSIDSGTVYEQY
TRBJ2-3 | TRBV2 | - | ASSEQTGADTQY
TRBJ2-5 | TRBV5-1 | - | ASSPDHQETQY
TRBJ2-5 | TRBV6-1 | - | ASSDGQEVQTQY
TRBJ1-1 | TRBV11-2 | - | ASSSGTKTEAF
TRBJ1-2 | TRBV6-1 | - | ASRPDRAKNYGYT
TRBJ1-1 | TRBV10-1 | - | ASSGRRGSTEAF
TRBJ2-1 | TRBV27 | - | ASSMTGDKDNEQF